Below, 12 T cell receptor beta chains from the same sample are listed, as sequenced in a study of control samples from healthy donors and cancer patients (dated by TCRdb to the early 2020s). To prepare the library, the immunoSEQ multiplex PCR assay was applied. TCRdb limited this immuneACCESS table to in-frame rearrangements with V and J called. A share of clones is missing; checked studies link under half to unresolved V genes, and the rest is unexplained. The sample yields 130,000 to 150,000 clones; around 90% were counted once. The leading ten clones occupy approximately 3.2% of the sample. Sequencing was done on a sample of blood. These receptors came from a man aged 25 to 45 in good health.

J is TRBJ1-6 and V is TRBV27, with no clear D. V lost 0 bases to trimming and J lost 8 bases, with 11 bases between them. Looked up from germline, CDR1 is MNHEY and CDR2 is SMNVEV (reference sequence). This CDR3 comprises 15 residues. CDR3 in amino acids: CASSLSWVGDSPLHF. In DNA, the CDR3 is TGTGCCAGCAGTTTATCTTGGGTCGGCGATTCACCCCTCCACTTT.

The rearrangement uses TRBV9 and TRBJ2-4; 8 bases align to TRBD2. The V gene's germline CDR1 is SGDLS and CDR2 YYNGEE. The junction had 8 bases not matched to a gene; V was cut back by 3 bases and J by 3 bases. This CDR3 spans 16 amino acids. CDR3 sequence (DNA): TGTGCCAGCAGCGCCCCTCTGGCGGGAGGCAAAAACATTCAGTACTTC. Its translation is CASSAPLAGGKNIQYF.

For the CDR3, the DNA is TGTGCCAGCTCACTACGACAGGGGGCCTATATGAACACTGAAGCTTTCTTT. Protein product: CASSLRQGAYMNTEAFF. The rearrangement joins TRBV18 to TRBJ1-1; TRBD1 aligns across 10 bases. J lost 0 bases, V lost 4 bases, and 8 bases had no gene match. Germline CDR1 KGHSH, CDR2 LQKENI. The CDR3 sequence is 17 residues long.

The rearrangement uses TRBV12-3 or TRBV12-4 and TRBJ1-3, with D unresolved. This CDR3 comprises 13 residues. V was cut by 6 bases and J by 0 bases, with 6 bases left in between. The CDR3 region is CASRVFSGNTIYF. The CDR3 DNA sequence: TGTGCCAGCAGGGTCTTCTCTGGAAACACCATATATTTT.

The V gene is TRBV6-6, the J gene TRBJ1-1; perhaps TRBD1 as D (5 bases). This CDR3 spans 13 amino acids. Trimming took off 2 bases at V and 1 base at J, with 5 bases between the two ends. Germline V gives CDR1 MNHNY, CDR2 SVGAGI (reference sequence). The CDR3 protein is CASSYQGNTEAFF. DNA for the CDR3: TGTGCCAGCAGTTACCAGGGGAACACTGAAGCTTTCTTT.

V usage is TRBV7-3 and J usage is TRBJ1-2, with 10 bases matching TRBD1. Per germline, CDR1 SGHTA and CDR2 FQGTGA. Trimming removed 5 bases from V and 4 bases from J; junction bases left unmatched: 13. CDR3 length: 17 amino acids. The CDR3 sequence is CASSRTYDRGRGYGYTF. DNA for the CDR3: TGTGCCAGCAGCCGCACATACGACAGGGGGCGCGGCTATGGCTACACCTTC.

The CDR3: CASSPDLSTEAFF. In nucleotides, the CDR3 is TGTGCCAGCAGTCCGGACCTAAGCACTGAAGCTTTCTTT. The chain uses TRBV6-5 and TRBJ1-1; D is uncertain. The germline V and J ends were trimmed by 5 bases and 4 bases, with 11 bases remaining between them. Looked up from germline, CDR1 is MNHEY and CDR2 is SVGAGI. This CDR3 is 13 amino acids long.

The CDR3 loop is CATTGWGQGANEQYF. Written as DNA, the CDR3 is TGTGCCACGACTGGTTGGGGACAGGGGGCGAACGAGCAGTACTTC. The chain joins TRBV7-2 to TRBJ2-7; TRBD1 matches 12 bases. V shed 10 bases, J shed 5 bases, and the junction held 12 bases outside the gene matches. The CDR3 loop spans 15 amino acids. Germline CDR1 reads SGHTA; CDR2 reads FQGNSA.

This chain joins TRBV12-3 or TRBV12-4 and TRBJ2-5; a weak D match, TRBD2 (5 bases). V lost 3 bases, J lost 5 bases, and 10 bases lay in between. The CDR3 contains 13 residues. The CDR3 loop reads CASSFRGWETQYF. The CDR3 region has the DNA TGTGCCAGCAGTTTTAGAGGGTGGGAGACCCAGTACTTC.

The chain links TRBV7-9 to TRBJ1-2; 7 nucleotides match TRBD1. Germline V gene lookup returns CDR1 SEHNR and CDR2 FQNEAQ (reference sequence). CDR3 length equals 17 residues. V lost 1 base to trimming and J lost 4 bases; unmatched junction nucleotides: 12. CDR3 sequence (DNA): TGTGCCAGCAGCTTAGTTCGACCGGGACAGAGTTCCTATGGCTACACCTTC. Encoded protein: CASSLVRPGQSSYGYTF.

J is TRBJ2-7 and V is TRBV9, with D possibly being TRBD1 or TRBD2 (5 bases each). V dropped 3 bases and J dropped 2 bases, with 12 bases sitting between them. The CDR3 has 14 residues. Germline V CDR1 and CDR2: SGDLS, YYNGEE. The CDR3 nucleotides are TGTGCCAGCAGCGCTTGGGACGATCCCTACGAGCAGTACTTC. As protein: CASSAWDDPYEQYF.

The V call is TRBV5-4, the J call TRBJ1-1, with D unresolved. The CDR3 consists of 13 residues. Trimming took 3 bases from V and 1 from J, leaving 7 bases between them. Germline-derived CDR1 and CDR2 are SGHNT and YYREEE (reference sequence). Here the CDR3 reads CASSSAGNTEAFF. For the CDR3, the DNA is TGTGCCAGCAGCTCGGCCGGGAACACTGAAGCTTTCTTT.